This T cell receptor beta chain derives from a study of cytomegalovirus exposure and HLA in healthy donors. With 60 Vbeta and 13 Jbeta primers, the PCR was carried out. Profiled with immunoSEQ multiplex PCR; TCRdb holds only in-frame clones, not every one. The sample records 170,000 or so clones, 60% to 80% being singletons. CDR1 MDHEN and CDR2 SYDVKM come from the germline V gene. Trimming pared 2 bases from V and 9 bases from J, leaving 8 bases between. The CDR3 length is 12 residues. The TCR originated in a woman aged 45 to 65 in good health and CMV-seropositive. Material: PBMCs. The chain is built from TRBV28 and TRBJ1-5, with D unresolved. The CDR3 DNA reads TGTGCCAGCAGTTTAGGCCTCAGGCCCCAGCATTTT. This sequence encodes CASSLGLRPQHF.